These 9 T cell receptor beta chains originate from one sample sequenced in a study of cytomegalovirus exposure and HLA in healthy donors. The protocol was immunoSEQ multiplex PCR, while the TCRdb copy is restricted to in-frame clones and leaves out a portion. The table lists 180,000 or so clones, approximately 86% of them singletons. Sequenced sample: PBMCs. Receptors were obtained from a young man in good health and CMV-seropositive.

The chain is built from TRBV10-3 and TRBJ1-1; D uncertain. There are 14 residues in the CDR3. Per the germline V gene, CDR1 is ENHRY and CDR2 is SYGVKD. V gave up 6 bases and J gave up 4 bases, with 15 bases separating them. This CDR3 is CAISDFREGTEAFF. As DNA, the CDR3 is TGTGCCATCAGCGATTTCCGGGAGGGCACTGAAGCTTTCTTT.

The V and J genes are TRBV11-2 and TRBJ1-1; D call uncertain. Germline V gene data show CDR1 as SGHAT and CDR2 as FQNNGV. V was shortened by 1 base and J by 1 base, with 7 bases between the two germline ends. The CDR3 length is 14 residues. CDR3 in DNA: TGTGCCAGCAGCTTAGGGACTGCGAACACTGAAGCTTTCTTT. Translated, it gives CASSLGTANTEAFF.

V is TRBV29-1 and J is TRBJ1-1; no clear D gene. Germline V CDR1 and CDR2: SQVTM, ANQGSEA. This CDR3 comprises 13 residues. V was clipped by 3 bases and J by 5 bases, with 13 bases between them. The CDR3 nucleotides read TGCAGCGTTGACCTCCTGGGAGGGACTGAAGCTTTCTTT. Protein: CSVDLLGGTEAFF.

The CDR3 DNA follows: TGTGCCACCAGCAGAGAAGGGACAGGGAATGGCTACACCTTC. Its protein product is CATSREGTGNGYTF. The rearrangement uses TRBV15 and TRBJ1-2; 9 bases align to TRBD1. V lost 0 bases to trimming and J lost 6 bases; unmatched junction nucleotides: 2. Per the germline V gene, CDR1 is LNHNV and CDR2 is YYDKDF (reference sequence). The CDR3 sequence is 14 residues long.

The chain is built from TRBV2 and TRBJ1-2, with a tentative D call TRBD1 (5 bases). Trimming shortened V by 8 bases and J by 4 bases, and 14 bases separated the two germline ends. The germline CDR1 and CDR2 sequences are SNHLY and FYNNEI. The CDR3 length is 13 residues. The CDR3 DNA sequence: TGTGCCAGCTTGCCGGGGGACTTCTATGGCTACACCTTC. Its protein is CASLPGDFYGYTF.

The gene calls are TRBV29-1 and TRBJ2-7, with D possibly matching TRBD1 (8 bases). CDR3 length equals 15 residues. The V and J ends lost 7 bases and 3 bases respectively, with 22 bases between them. CDR1 is SQVTM and CDR2 is ANQGSEA in the germline V gene. Here the CDR3 DNA reads TGCAGCGCCTTGGGGGGGACAGGATCGCACTACGAGCAGTACTTC. It specifies CSALGGTGSHYEQYF.

This CDR3 is CASSPRTSAYEQYF. The CDR3 DNA is TGTGCCAGCAGTCCAAGGACTAGCGCCTACGAGCAGTACTTC. This chain connects TRBV2 to TRBJ2-7; 9 positions match TRBD2. Germline values: CDR1 SNHLY, CDR2 FYNNEI. V was pared by 5 bases and J by 2 bases, with 4 bases of the junction left unmatched. The CDR3 totals 14 residues.

The V gene is TRBV18, the J gene TRBJ1-2, with D perhaps TRBD1 (5 bases). In germline, CDR1 is KGHSH, CDR2 LQKENI. The CDR3 consists of 13 residues. The germline V and J ends were trimmed by 3 bases and 6 bases, with 11 bases remaining between them. CDR3 bases: TGTGCCAGCTCACCGGGGGACCATCATGGCTACACCTTC. Residues: CASSPGDHHGYTF.

Only one count was recorded for this clone. The V call is TRBV11-3, the J call TRBJ1-1; weak D call: TRBD1 (5 bases). This CDR3 comprises 12 residues. The germline V and J ends were trimmed by 10 bases and 4 bases, with 13 bases remaining between them. Germline assignment: CDR1 SGHNT and CDR2 YENEEA. The CDR3 sequence is CATRGAGTEAFF. CDR3 bases: TGTGCCACCCGAGGGGCGGGCACTGAAGCTTTCTTT.